This T cell receptor (beta chain) came from a study of cytomegalovirus exposure and HLA in healthy donors. CDR1 and CDR2 (germline): SNHLY, FYNNEI. V lost 7 bases to trimming and J lost 8 bases; unmatched junction nucleotides: 8. The CDR3 covers 14 residues. PCR amplification relied on 60 Vbeta primers (plus 13 Jbeta primers). TCRdb's copy holds only in-frame clones and misses some; the assay was immunoSEQ multiplex PCR. The table lists approximately 160,000 clones, 75% to 80% of them singletons. The origin of this receptor is a woman aged 40 to 49 in good health and CMV-seropositive. This chain uses TRBV2 with TRBJ1-4; 9 nucleotides align to TRBD1. The material sequenced was PBMCs. The CDR3 DNA follows: TGTGCCAGCACCTCAGGGACAGGGAGGGAAAAACTGTTTTTT. It is translated as CASTSGTGREKLFF.